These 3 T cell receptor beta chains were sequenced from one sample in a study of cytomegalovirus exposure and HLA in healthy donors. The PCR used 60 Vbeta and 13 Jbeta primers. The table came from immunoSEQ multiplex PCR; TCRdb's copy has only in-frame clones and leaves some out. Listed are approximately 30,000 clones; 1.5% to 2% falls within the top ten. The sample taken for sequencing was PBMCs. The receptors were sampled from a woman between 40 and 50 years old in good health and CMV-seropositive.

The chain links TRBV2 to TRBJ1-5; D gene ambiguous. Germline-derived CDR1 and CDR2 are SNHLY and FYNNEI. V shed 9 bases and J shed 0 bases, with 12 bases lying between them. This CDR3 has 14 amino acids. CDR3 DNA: TGTGCCAGTAGAGAGGGATATAGCAATCAGCCCCAGCATTTT. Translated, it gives CASREGYSNQPQHF.

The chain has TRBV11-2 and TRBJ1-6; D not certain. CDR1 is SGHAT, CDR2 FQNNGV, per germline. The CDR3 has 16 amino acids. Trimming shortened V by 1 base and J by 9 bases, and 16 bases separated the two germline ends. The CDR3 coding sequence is TGTGCCAGCAGCTTAGGTTCGGGATTCGGAATTTCACCCCTCCACTTT. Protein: CASSLGSGFGISPLHF.

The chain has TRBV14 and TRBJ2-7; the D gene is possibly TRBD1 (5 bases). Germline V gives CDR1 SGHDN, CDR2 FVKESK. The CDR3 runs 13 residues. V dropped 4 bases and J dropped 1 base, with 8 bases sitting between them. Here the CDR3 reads CASSPGFSYEQYF. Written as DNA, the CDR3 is TGTGCCAGCAGCCCAGGGTTTTCCTACGAGCAGTACTTC.